Below, one TCR beta chain is given with its context. The data derive from a study of shared clonotypes between healthy human individuals. CD8 cells classed as naive were CD45RO-negative and positively selected for CCR7, excluding terminally differentiated effector memory CD45RA+ cells. Germline-derived CDR1 and CDR2 are SGDLS and YYNGEE. V gave up 0 bases and J gave up 4 bases, with 11 bases separating them. The CDR3 consists of 15 residues. Under the authors' procedure: In the immunoSEQ data, sequences were junction-only and lacked quality scores, so filtering differed. Clones were read by immunoSEQ multiplex PCR, and TCRdb kept only the in-frame ones, dropping some. V and J calls and clone size come straight from that table; D and trimming were deduced from the DNA. The sample shows millions of clones, about 94% of them seen only once.

Input material: naive CD8+ T cells sorted from blood. The clonotype comes from a man between 18 and 35 years old in good health. The genes are TRBV9 and TRBJ2-1, with a tentative D call TRBD2 (5 bases). The CDR3 DNA is TGTGCCAGCAGCGTAGCTCTTGGACTTTACAATGAGCAGTTCTTC. It yields the protein CASSVALGLYNEQFF.